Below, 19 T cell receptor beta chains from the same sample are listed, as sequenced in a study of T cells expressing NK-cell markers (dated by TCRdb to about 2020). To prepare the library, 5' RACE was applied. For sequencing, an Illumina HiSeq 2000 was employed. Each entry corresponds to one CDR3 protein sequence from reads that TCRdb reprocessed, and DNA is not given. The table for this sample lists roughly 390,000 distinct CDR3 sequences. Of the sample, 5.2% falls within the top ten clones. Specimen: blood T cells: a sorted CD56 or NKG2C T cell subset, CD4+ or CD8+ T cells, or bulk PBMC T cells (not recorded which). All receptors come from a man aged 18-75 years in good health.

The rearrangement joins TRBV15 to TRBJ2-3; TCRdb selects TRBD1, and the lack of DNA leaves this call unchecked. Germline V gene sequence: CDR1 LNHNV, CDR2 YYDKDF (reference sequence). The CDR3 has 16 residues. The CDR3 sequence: CATSVHRGVGTDTQYF.

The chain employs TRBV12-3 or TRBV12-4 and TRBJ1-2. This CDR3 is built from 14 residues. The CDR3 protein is CASSESGAVNRYTF.

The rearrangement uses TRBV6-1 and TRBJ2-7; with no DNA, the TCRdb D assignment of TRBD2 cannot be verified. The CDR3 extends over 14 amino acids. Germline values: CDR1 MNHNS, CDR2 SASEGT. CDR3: CASSQEGRRYEQYF.

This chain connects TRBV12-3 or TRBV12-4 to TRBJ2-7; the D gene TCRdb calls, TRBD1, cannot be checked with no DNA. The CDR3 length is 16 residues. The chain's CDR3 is CASSFSSTGGPYEQYF.

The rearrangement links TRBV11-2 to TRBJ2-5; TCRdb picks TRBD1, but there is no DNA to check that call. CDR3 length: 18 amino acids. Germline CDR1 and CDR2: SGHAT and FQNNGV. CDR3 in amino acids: CASSLGGFGGATQETQYF.

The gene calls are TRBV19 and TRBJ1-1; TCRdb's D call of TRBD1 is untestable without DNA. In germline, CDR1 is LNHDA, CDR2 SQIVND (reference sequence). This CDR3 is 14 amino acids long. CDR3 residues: CATQPGQRSTEAFF.

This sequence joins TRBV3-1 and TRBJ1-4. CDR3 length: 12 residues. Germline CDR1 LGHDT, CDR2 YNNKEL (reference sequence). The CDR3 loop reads CASSTSREKLFF.

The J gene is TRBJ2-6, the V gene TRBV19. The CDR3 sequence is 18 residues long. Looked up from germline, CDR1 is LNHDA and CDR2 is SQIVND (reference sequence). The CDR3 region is CASSIDRVRVSGANVLTF.

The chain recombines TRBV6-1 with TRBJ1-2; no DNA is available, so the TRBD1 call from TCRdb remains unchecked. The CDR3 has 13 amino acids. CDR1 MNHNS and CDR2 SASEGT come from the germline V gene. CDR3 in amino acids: CASRRDRNYGYTF.

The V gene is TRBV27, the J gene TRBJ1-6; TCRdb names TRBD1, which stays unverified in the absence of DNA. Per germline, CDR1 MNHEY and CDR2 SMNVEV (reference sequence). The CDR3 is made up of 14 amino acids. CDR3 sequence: CASGGQANNSPLHF.

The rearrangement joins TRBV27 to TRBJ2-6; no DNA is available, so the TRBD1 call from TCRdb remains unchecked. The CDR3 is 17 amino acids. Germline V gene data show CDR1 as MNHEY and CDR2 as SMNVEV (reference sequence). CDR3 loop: CASSRTGVHSGANVLTF.

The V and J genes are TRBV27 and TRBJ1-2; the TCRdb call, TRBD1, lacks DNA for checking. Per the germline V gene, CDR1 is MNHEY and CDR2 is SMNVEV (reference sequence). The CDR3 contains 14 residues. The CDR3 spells CASRPRGRDYGYTF.

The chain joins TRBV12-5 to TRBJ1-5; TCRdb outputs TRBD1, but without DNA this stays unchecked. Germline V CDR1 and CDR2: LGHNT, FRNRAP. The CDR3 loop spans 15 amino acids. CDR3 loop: CASGLEGGAGQPQHF. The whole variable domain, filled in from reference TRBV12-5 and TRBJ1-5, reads DARVTQTPRHKVTEMGQEVTMRCQPILGHNTVFWYRQTMMQGLELLAYFRNRAPLDDSGMPKDRFSAEMPDATLATLKIQPSEPRDSAVYFCASGLEGGAGQPQHFGDGTRLSIL.

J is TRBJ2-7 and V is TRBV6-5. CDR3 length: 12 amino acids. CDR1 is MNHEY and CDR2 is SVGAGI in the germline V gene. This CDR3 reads CASRYRVGEQYF.

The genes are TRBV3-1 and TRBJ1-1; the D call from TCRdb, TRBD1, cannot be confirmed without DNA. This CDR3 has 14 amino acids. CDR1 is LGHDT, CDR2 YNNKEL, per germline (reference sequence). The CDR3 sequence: CASSAGTGRTEAFF.

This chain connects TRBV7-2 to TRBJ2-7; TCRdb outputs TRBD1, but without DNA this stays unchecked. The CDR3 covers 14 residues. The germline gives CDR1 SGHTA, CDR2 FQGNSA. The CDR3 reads CASSPNRGTGEQYF.

The CDR3 sequence is CASSPTGPRTPLHF. V usage is TRBV12-3 or TRBV12-4 and J usage is TRBJ1-6; TCRdb proposes TRBD1, but this gene call is untestable without DNA. The CDR3 covers 14 residues.

CDR3 residues: CASSLLGQGVDTQYF. The V call is TRBV11-2, the J call TRBJ2-3; absent DNA, TCRdb's TRBD1 call cannot be checked. Per the germline V gene, CDR1 is SGHAT and CDR2 is FQNNGV. The CDR3 has 15 amino acids.

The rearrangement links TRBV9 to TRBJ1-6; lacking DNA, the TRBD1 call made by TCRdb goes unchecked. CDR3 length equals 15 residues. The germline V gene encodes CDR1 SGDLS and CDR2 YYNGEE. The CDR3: CASSVGLGGYSPLHF. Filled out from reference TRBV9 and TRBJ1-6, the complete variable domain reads DSGVTQTPKHLITATGQRVTLRCSPRSGDLSVYWYQQSLDQGLQFLIQYYNGEERAKGNILERFSAQQFPDLHSELNLSSLELGDSALYFCASSVGLGGYSPLHFGNGTRLTVT.